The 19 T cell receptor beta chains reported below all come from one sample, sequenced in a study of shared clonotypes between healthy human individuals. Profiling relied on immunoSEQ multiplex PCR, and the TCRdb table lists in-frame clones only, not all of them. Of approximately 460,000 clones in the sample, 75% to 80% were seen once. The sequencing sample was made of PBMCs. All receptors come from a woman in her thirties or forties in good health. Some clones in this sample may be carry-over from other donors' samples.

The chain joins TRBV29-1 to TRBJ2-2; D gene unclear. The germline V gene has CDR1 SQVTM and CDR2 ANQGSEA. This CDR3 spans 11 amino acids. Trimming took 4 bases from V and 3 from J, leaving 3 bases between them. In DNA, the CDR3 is TGCAGCGTTGGGCACACCGGGGAGCTGTTTTTT. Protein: CSVGHTGELFF.

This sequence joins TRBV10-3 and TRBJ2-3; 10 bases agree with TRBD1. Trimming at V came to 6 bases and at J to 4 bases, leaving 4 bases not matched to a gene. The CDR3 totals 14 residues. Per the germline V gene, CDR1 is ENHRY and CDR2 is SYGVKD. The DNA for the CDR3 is TGTGCCATCAGGGGACAGGGGTTGGCAGATACGCAGTATTTT. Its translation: CAIRGQGLADTQYF.

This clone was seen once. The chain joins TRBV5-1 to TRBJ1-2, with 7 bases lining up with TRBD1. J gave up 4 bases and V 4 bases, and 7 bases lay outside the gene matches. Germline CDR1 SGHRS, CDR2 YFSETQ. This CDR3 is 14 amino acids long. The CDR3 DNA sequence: TGCGCCAGCAGCGCAACAGGGGATTTCTATGGCTACACCTTC. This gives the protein CASSATGDFYGYTF.

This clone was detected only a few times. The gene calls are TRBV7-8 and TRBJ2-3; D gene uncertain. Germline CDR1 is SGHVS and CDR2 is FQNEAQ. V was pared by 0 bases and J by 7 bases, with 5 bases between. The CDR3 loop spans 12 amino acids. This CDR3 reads CASSLARYTQYF. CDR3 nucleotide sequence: TGTGCCAGCAGCTTAGCCCGTTATACGCAGTATTTT.

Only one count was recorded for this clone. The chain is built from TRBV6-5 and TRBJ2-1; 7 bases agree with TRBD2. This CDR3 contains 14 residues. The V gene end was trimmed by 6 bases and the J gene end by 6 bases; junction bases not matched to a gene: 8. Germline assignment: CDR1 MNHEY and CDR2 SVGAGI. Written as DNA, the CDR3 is TGTGCCAGCAGACGACCGGGACTAAGCAATGAGCAGTTCTTC. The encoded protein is CASRRPGLSNEQFF.

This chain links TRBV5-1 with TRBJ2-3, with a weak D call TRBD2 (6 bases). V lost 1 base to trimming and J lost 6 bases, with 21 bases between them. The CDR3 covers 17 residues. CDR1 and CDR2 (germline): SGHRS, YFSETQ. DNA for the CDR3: TGCGCCAGCAGCTTGTCGGGCGGGGCAGGGCGGTCCGATACGCAGTATTTT. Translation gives CASSLSGGAGRSDTQYF. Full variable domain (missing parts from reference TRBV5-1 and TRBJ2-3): KAGVTQTPRYLIKTRGQQVTLSCSPISGHRSVSWYQQTPGQGLQFLFEYFSETQRNKGNFPGRFSGRQFSNSRSEMNVSTLELGDSALYLCASSLSGGAGRSDTQYFGPGTRLTVL.

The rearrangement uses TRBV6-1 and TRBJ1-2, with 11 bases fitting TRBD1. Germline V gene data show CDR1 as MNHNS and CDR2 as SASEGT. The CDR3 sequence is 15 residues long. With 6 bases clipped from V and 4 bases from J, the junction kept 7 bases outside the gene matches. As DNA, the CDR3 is TGTGCCAGCAGAGGACAGGGGGCGCTTGGCTATGGCTACACCTTC. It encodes CASRGQGALGYGYTF.

The CDR3 reads CASSLGTGTAEFF. CDR3 DNA sequence: TGTGCCAGCAGCTTAGGGACCGGGACCGCTGAGTTCTTC. The gene calls are TRBV11-3 and TRBJ2-1; D might be TRBD1 or TRBD2, each matching 5 bases. The CDR3 contains 13 residues. Germline lookup yields CDR1 SGHNT and CDR2 YENEEA. V was trimmed by 1 base and J by 14 bases, leaving 15 bases between them.

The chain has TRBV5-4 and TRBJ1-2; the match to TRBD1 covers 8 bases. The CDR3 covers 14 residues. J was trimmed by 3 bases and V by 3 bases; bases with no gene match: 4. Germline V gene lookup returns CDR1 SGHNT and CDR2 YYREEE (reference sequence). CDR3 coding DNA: TGTGCCAGCAGCTGGGAGACAGGGGACTATGGCTACACCTTC. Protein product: CASSWETGDYGYTF. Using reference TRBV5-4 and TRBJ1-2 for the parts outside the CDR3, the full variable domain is ETGVTQSPTHLIKTRGQQVTLRCSSQSGHNTVSWYQQALGQGPQFIFQYYREEENGRGNFPPRFSGLQFPNYSSELNVNALELDDSALYLCASSWETGDYGYTFGSGTRLTVV.

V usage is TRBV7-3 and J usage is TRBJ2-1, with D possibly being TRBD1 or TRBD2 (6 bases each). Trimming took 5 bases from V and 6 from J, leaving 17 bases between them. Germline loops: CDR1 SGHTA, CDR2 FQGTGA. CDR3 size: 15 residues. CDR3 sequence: CASSPLGGAGNEQFF. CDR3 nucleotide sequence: TGTGCCAGCAGCCCGCTCGGGGGCGCGGGCAATGAGCAGTTCTTC.

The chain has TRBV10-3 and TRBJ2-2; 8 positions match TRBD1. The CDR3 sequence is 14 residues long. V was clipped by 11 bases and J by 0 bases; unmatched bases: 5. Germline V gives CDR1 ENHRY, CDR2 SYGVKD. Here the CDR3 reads CAVSGGANTGELFF. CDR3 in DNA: TGTGCCGTATCAGGGGGCGCGAACACCGGGGAGCTGTTTTTT.

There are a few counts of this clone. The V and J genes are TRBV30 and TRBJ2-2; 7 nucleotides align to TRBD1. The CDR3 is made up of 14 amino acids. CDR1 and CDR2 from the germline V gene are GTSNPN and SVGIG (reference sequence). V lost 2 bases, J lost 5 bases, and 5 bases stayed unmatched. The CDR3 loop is CAWSTGTVTGELFF. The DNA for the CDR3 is TGTGCCTGGAGTACCGGGACAGTGACCGGGGAGCTGTTTTTT.

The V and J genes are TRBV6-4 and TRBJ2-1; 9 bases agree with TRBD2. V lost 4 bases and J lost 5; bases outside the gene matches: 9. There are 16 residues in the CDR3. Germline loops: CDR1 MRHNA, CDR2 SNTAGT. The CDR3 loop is CASSALGTSSHNEQFF. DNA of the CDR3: TGTGCCAGCAGTGCCCTTGGGACTAGCAGCCACAATGAGCAGTTCTTC.

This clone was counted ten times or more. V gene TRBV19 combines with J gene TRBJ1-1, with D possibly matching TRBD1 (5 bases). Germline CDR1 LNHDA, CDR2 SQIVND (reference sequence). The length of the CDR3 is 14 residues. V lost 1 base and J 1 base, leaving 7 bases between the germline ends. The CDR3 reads CASSIGGQNTEAFF. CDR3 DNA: TGTGCCAGTAGTATAGGCGGACAGAACACTGAAGCTTTCTTT.

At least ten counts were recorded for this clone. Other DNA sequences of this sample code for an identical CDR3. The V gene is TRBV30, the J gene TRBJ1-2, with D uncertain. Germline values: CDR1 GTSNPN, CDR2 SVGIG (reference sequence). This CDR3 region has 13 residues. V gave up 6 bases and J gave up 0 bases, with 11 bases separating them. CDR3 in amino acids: CACPGRTNYGYTF. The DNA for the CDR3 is TGTGCCTGCCCAGGACGGACTAACTATGGCTACACCTTC.

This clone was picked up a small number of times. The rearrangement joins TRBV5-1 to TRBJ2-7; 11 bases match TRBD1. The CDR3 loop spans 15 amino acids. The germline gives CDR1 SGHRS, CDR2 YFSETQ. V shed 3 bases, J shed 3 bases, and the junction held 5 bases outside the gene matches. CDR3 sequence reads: CASSWPGQGGYEQYF. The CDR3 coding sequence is TGCGCCAGCAGCTGGCCGGGACAGGGGGGCTACGAGCAGTACTTC.

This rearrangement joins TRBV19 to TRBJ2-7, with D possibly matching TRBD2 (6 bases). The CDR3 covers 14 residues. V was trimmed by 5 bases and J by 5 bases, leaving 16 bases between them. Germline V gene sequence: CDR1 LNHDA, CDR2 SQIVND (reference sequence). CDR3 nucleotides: TGTGCCAGTAGTTTTGCTGGAGGGCCCCACGAGCAGTACTTC. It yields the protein CASSFAGGPHEQYF.

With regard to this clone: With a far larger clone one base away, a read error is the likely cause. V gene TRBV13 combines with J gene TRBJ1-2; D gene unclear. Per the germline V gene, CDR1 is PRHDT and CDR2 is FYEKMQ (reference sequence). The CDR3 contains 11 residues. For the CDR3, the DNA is TGTGCCAGCAGCTTAGGGTATGGCAACACCTTC. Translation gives CASSLGYGNTF.

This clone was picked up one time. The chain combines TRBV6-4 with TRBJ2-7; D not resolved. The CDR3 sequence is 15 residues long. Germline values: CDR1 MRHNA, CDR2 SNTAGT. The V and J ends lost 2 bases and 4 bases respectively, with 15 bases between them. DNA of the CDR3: TGTGCCAGCAGTGACCACGAGCCGTACTCTTACGAGCAGTACTTC. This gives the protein CASSDHEPYSYEQYF.